Listed here are 25 T cell receptor beta chains from one sample, sequenced in a study of blood T cell repertoires in COVID-19. Here immunoSEQ multiplex PCR was the method, and the copy in TCRdb shows in-frame clones only, minus some. The sample contains fewer than 350,000 clones, 80% to 90% of which appear only once. The sample comprised peripheral blood. All receptors derive from a man aged 30 to 45 with COVID-19, enrolled during active disease.

This chain joins TRBV6-2 or TRBV6-3 and TRBJ2-5; TRBD2 aligns across 9 bases. CDR3 length: 14 residues. The V segment lost 1 base and the J segment 5 bases; nucleotides outside the gene matches: 2. The germline V gene encodes CDR1 MNHEY and CDR2 SVGEGT. The CDR3 sequence: CASSYLAGEETQYF. The CDR3 DNA is TGTGCCAGCAGTTACTTAGCGGGGGAGGAGACCCAGTACTTC.

The chain recombines TRBV19 with TRBJ1-5; D ambiguous. With 3 bases removed from V and 5 bases from J, the gap between germline ends came to 14 bases. Germline lookup yields CDR1 LNHDA and CDR2 SQIVND (reference sequence). CDR3 length: 15 amino acids. For the CDR3, the DNA is TGTGCCAGTAGTATCCAGGTGGGTTTTTATCAGCCCCAGCATTTT. Protein sequence: CASSIQVGFYQPQHF.

The V and J genes are TRBV4-2 and TRBJ2-7; 7 nucleotides match TRBD1. The length of the CDR3 is 16 residues. The germline CDR1 and CDR2 sequences are LGHNA and YNFKEQ. With V trimmed by 4 bases and J by 6 bases, 15 bases remained unmatched. CDR3 nucleotide sequence: TGTGCCAGCAGCCTCGGACCGGGACAGTCGTTCGGCGAGCAGTACTTC. Protein product: CASSLGPGQSFGEQYF.

The chain employs TRBV7-2 and TRBJ1-1, with D tentatively TRBD1 (5 bases). Per germline, CDR1 SGHTA and CDR2 FQGNSA. V was trimmed by 4 bases and J by 4 bases, leaving 19 bases between them. The CDR3 runs to 16 residues. The CDR3 nucleotides read TGTGCCAGCAGCTCTAGCCCCCCGGGGGGGGGCACTGAAGCTTTCTTT. Translating gives CASSSSPPGGGTEAFF.

The chain uses TRBV7-3 and TRBJ2-6, with 8 positions matching TRBD1. CDR3 length: 17 amino acids. V lost 5 bases and J lost 4; bases outside the gene matches: 10. From germline, CDR1 is SGHTA and CDR2 FQGTGA. In nucleotides, the CDR3 is TGTGCCAGCAGCACTGGGACAGGCCGCCCCGGGGCCAACGTCCTGACTTTC. Translated: CASSTGTGRPGANVLTF. The entire variable domain, with the rest obtained from reference TRBV7-3 and TRBJ2-6, is as follows: GAGVSQTPSNKVTEKGKYVELRCDPISGHTALYWYRQSLGQGPEFLIYFQGTGAADDSGLPNDRFFAVRPEGSVSTLKIQRTERGDSAVYLCASSTGTGRPGANVLTFGAGSRLTVL.

The chain combines TRBV5-6 with TRBJ2-7; D perhaps matches TRBD1 (6 bases). This CDR3 comprises 15 residues. CDR1 is SGHDT and CDR2 is YYEEEE in the germline V gene. The V and J ends lost 2 bases and 0 bases respectively, with 12 bases between them. CDR3 residues: CASSFGTGSSYEQYF. The CDR3 DNA reads as TGTGCCAGCAGCTTCGGAACAGGGAGCTCCTACGAGCAGTACTTC.

The CDR3 here is CASSKYTLAGDEQFF. CDR3 DNA: TGTGCCAGCAGCAAGTACACCCTAGCGGGAGATGAGCAGTTCTTC. The rearrangement joins TRBV4-2 to TRBJ2-1; 10 bases agree with TRBD2. The germline CDR1 and CDR2 sequences are LGHNA and YNFKEQ. This CDR3 has 15 residues. V lost 5 bases, J lost 8 bases, and 9 bases stayed unmatched.

The chain recombines TRBV2 with TRBJ2-1; tentative D call: TRBD2 (6 bases). Trimming left V 2 bases short and J 5 bases short, with 13 bases between. Per the germline V gene, CDR1 is SNHLY and CDR2 is FYNNEI. This CDR3 has 15 residues. In DNA, the CDR3 is TGTGCCAGCAGTGAATTTGCTAGCGCCAACAATGAGCAGTTCTTC. This translates into CASSEFASANNEQFF.

This chain uses TRBV27 with TRBJ2-7, with TRBD1 matching over 8 bases. J was trimmed by 5 bases and V by 5 bases; bases with no gene match: 8. In germline, CDR1 is MNHEY, CDR2 SMNVEV (reference sequence). This CDR3 region has 14 residues. The DNA of the CDR3 is TGTGCCAGCAGTCTAGGACAGGGACCCCACGAGCAGTACTTC. Translation gives CASSLGQGPHEQYF.

The V and J genes are TRBV27 and TRBJ2-1; the match to TRBD2 covers 10 bases. CDR3 size: 15 residues. Trimming cost V 7 bases and J 7 bases; bases outside gene matches: 10. Germline V lookup: CDR1 MNHEY, CDR2 SMNVEV (reference sequence). This CDR3 reads CASTLAGAPRNEQFF. The CDR3 DNA follows: TGTGCCAGCACCCTAGCGGGGGCCCCTCGAAATGAGCAGTTCTTC.

The chain links TRBV6-2 or TRBV6-3 to TRBJ1-2, with 8 bases that match TRBD1. Germline trimming cut 6 bases from V and 6 bases from J; bases unmatched to any gene: 15. CDR3 size: 16 residues. Germline V gene data show CDR1 as MNHEY and CDR2 as SVGEGT. The CDR3 is CASSLFTGTGSDGYTF. Written as DNA, the CDR3 is TGTGCCAGCAGCCTTTTCACCGGGACAGGAAGCGATGGCTACACCTTC.

This clone was counted between two and nine times. This chain uses TRBV28 with TRBJ2-2; 9 bases align to TRBD1. The length of the CDR3 is 15 residues. From germline, CDR1 is MDHEN and CDR2 SYDVKM. J gave up 6 bases and V 5 bases, and 7 bases lay outside the gene matches. The CDR3 is CASSPGTGLAGELFF. The CDR3 bases are TGTGCCAGCAGTCCCGGGACAGGGTTGGCCGGGGAGCTGTTTTTT.

The gene calls are TRBV24-1 and TRBJ2-5, with D maybe TRBD2 (7 bases). CDR1 and CDR2 from the germline V gene are KGHDR and SFDVKD. Trimming left V 5 bases short and J 4 bases short, with 13 bases between. The CDR3 covers 14 residues. The CDR3 DNA follows: TGTGCCACCAGTGTTTCTGGGGGGGCAGAGACCCAGTACTTC. Amino acid sequence: CATSVSGGAETQYF.

The chain joins TRBV5-6 to TRBJ2-7, with 9 bases identical to TRBD1. Trimming at V came to 0 bases and at J to 2 bases, leaving 6 bases not matched to a gene. The CDR3 has 16 amino acids. The germline V gene has CDR1 SGHDT and CDR2 YYEEEE. The CDR3 region is CASSLGAGQGAYEQYF. The CDR3 DNA reads TGTGCCAGCAGCTTGGGTGCGGGACAGGGTGCCTACGAGCAGTACTTC.

This clone came up once. This chain links TRBV10-3 with TRBJ2-1, with TRBD2 matching over 10 bases. The ends lost 3 bases at V and 6 bases at J; junction bases unmatched: 8. This CDR3 region has 16 residues. The germline V gene encodes CDR1 ENHRY and CDR2 SYGVKD. CDR3 DNA: TGTGCCATCAGTGACAAAGGGGCTAGCGGGAGCAATGAGCAGTTCTTC. Protein product: CAISDKGASGSNEQFF.

J is TRBJ2-1 and V is TRBV19; D is uncertain. CDR1 LNHDA and CDR2 SQIVND come from the germline V gene (reference sequence). This CDR3 region has 14 residues. Trimming stripped 2 bases from V and 6 bases from J, with 11 bases between. CDR3 DNA: TGTGCCAGTAGTATAAGTAACGGCGGCAATGAGCAGTTCTTC. It yields the protein CASSISNGGNEQFF.

This sequence joins TRBV27 and TRBJ2-5, with 9 bases matching TRBD2. The germline V gene has CDR1 MNHEY and CDR2 SMNVEV (reference sequence). V trimming: 5 bases; J trimming: 7 bases; junction bases outside the gene matches: 8. The CDR3 has 14 amino acids. The CDR3 nucleotides are TGTGCCAGCAGTCCGCGGGGGGGCCGCGGGACCCAGTACTTC. Its protein is CASSPRGGRGTQYF.

The chain uses TRBV19 and TRBJ1-5; tentative D call: TRBD1 (6 bases). Germline V CDR1 and CDR2: LNHDA, SQIVND (reference sequence). The V end lost 1 base, the J end lost 11 bases, and 12 bases lay between the germline ends. CDR3 length: 13 residues. CDR3 amino acids: CASSIAGAGAQHF. The CDR3 DNA sequence: TGTGCCAGTAGTATAGCCGGGGCAGGGGCCCAGCATTTT.

The chain uses TRBV7-2 and TRBJ2-6; D gene ambiguous. Trimming pared 4 bases from V and 2 bases from J, leaving 6 bases between. Germline V gene sequence: CDR1 SGHTA, CDR2 FQGNSA. The CDR3 has 14 residues. CDR3 coding DNA: TGTGCCAGCAGCTCTAACCCTGGGGCCAACGTCCTGACTTTC. Translation: CASSSNPGANVLTF.

The chain recombines TRBV4-2 with TRBJ1-1; D is perhaps TRBD1 (5 bases). This CDR3 comprises 15 residues. In germline, CDR1 is LGHNA, CDR2 YNFKEQ. Trimming shortened V by 0 bases and J by 5 bases, and 13 bases separated the two germline ends. The CDR3 protein is CASSQDSAGLTEAFF. The CDR3 nucleotides read TGTGCCAGCAGCCAAGATTCGGCAGGGTTGACTGAAGCTTTCTTT.

The rearrangement joins TRBV7-8 to TRBJ2-3; D possibly corresponds to TRBD2 (6 bases). CDR1 SGHVS and CDR2 FQNEAQ come from the germline V gene. Trimming removed 5 bases from V and 4 bases from J, with 43 bases in between. The CDR3 is made up of 24 amino acids. For the CDR3, the DNA is TGTGCCAGCAGCCGACCCGAACTATACCGGGGGTTCGGGGAAGGAAAGGAGGGCCCAGATACGCAGTATTTT. Encoded protein: CASSRPELYRGFGEGKEGPDTQYF.

The chain employs TRBV27 and TRBJ2-3, with TRBD2 matching 7 bases. The CDR3 has 17 amino acids. V lost 5 bases, J lost 4 bases, and 15 bases stayed unmatched. The germline V gene has CDR1 MNHEY and CDR2 SMNVEV (reference sequence). This chain's CDR3 is CASSPNESGVRADTQYF. DNA of the CDR3: TGTGCCAGCAGTCCTAACGAAAGCGGGGTCAGGGCAGATACGCAGTATTTT.

This sequence joins TRBV7-2 and TRBJ2-4, with 11 nucleotides matching TRBD2. There are 15 residues in the CDR3. Germline V gives CDR1 SGHTA, CDR2 FQGNSA. V shed 3 bases, J shed 9 bases, and the junction held 7 bases outside the gene matches. The DNA for the CDR3 is TGTGCCAGCAGCTTCTTAGCGGGGGGGCAAAGCATTCAGTACTTC. Its translation: CASSFLAGGQSIQYF.

V usage is TRBV27 and J usage is TRBJ2-7; D call uncertain. This CDR3 is built from 13 residues. Germline CDR1 is MNHEY and CDR2 is SMNVEV (reference sequence). V was shortened by 3 bases and J by 2 bases, with 8 bases between the two germline ends. The CDR3: CASSFRETYEQYF. DNA of the CDR3: TGTGCCAGCAGTTTTAGAGAAACCTACGAGCAGTACTTC.

A few counts support this clone. The chain combines TRBV7-9 with TRBJ2-3, with D perhaps TRBD2 (6 bases). Germline CDR1 and CDR2: SEHNR and FQNEAQ (reference sequence). The CDR3 sequence is 13 residues long. Trimming cost V 5 bases and J 5 bases, with 11 bases left between them. CDR3 loop: CASSTRGIDTQYF. The CDR3 DNA sequence: TGTGCCAGCAGCACGCGGGGCATAGATACGCAGTATTTT.